This T cell receptor beta chain was sequenced for a study of Graves' ophthalmopathy and Graves' hyperthyroidism. Findings of the study overall: Researchers report that a 13-signature model separated ophthalmopathy from stable hyperthyroidism, posting about 87% sensitivity and 65% to 82% specificity. In blood, most expanded thyroid clonotypes above 0.001 frequency were also detected.

The CDR3 is 14 amino acids. V gave up 6 bases and J gave up 4 bases, with 18 bases separating them. The V gene's germline CDR1 is SQVTM and CDR2 ANQGSEA. Diagnosis was based on clinical symptoms, serum thyroxine, TRAb, thyroid ultrasound and orbital computed tomography. TCR beta CDR3 regions were amplified from RNA transcripts. HTBI-primed first-round RT-PCR preceded second-round multiplex PCR. TCRdb re-called the multiplex PCR reads with MiXCR, one entry per CDR3 protein. The sample records hundreds of thousands of distinct CDR3 sequences, about 40% being singletons. This clonotype appeared a single time. Its specificity is unknown.

The sample was peripheral blood. This chain links TRBV29-1 with TRBJ1-2; a weak D match, TRBD1 (6 bases). The TCR originated in an adult man with Graves' ophthalmopathy. Here the CDR3 DNA reads TGCAGCGTCGTAGCTGGAGGGACAAGCTATGGCTACACCTTC. It is translated as CSVVAGGTSYGYTF.